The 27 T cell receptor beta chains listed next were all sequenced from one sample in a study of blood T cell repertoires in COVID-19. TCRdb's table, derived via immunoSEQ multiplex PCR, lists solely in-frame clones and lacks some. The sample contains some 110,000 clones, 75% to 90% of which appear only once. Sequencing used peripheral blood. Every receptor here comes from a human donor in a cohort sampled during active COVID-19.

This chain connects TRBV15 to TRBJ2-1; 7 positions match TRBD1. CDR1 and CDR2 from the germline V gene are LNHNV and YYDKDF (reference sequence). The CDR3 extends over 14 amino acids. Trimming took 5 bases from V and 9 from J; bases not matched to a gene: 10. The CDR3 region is CATSRLFDRVEQFF. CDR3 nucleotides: TGTGCCACCAGCCGCTTATTCGACAGGGTTGAGCAGTTCTTC.

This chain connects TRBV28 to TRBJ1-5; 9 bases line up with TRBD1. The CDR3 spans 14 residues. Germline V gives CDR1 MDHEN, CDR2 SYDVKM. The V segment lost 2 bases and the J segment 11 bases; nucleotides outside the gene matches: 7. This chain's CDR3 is CASSLPQTGGAQHF. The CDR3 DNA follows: TGTGCCAGCAGTTTACCCCAGACAGGGGGAGCCCAGCATTTT. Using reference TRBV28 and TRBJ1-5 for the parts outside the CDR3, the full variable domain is DVKVTQSSRYLVKRTGEKVFLECVQDMDHENMFWYRQDPGLGLRLIYFSYDVKMKEKGDIPEGYSVSREKKERFSLILESASTNQTSMYLCASSLPQTGGAQHFGDGTRLSIL.

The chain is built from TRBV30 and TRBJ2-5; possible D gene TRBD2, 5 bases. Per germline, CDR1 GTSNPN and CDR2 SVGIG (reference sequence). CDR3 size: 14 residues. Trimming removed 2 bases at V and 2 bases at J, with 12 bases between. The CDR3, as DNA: TGTGCCTGGAGTCGAGGGCGGCTACAAGAGACCCAGTACTTC. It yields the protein CAWSRGRLQETQYF.

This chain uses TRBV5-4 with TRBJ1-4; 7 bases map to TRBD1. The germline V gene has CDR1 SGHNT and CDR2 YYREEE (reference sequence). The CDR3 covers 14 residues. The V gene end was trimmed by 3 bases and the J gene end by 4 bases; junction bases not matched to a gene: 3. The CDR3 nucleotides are TGTGCCAGCAGCTCAAGGGACAGTAATGAAAAACTGTTTTTT. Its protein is CASSSRDSNEKLFF. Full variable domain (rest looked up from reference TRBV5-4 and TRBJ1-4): ETGVTQSPTHLIKTRGQQVTLRCSSQSGHNTVSWYQQALGQGPQFIFQYYREEENGRGNFPPRFSGLQFPNYSSELNVNALELDDSALYLCASSSRDSNEKLFFGSGTQLSVL.

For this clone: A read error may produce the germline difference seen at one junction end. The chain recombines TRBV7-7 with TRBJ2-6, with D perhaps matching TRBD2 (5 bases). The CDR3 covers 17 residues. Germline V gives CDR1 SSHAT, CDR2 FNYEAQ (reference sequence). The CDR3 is CASSPRPLEAGANVLTF. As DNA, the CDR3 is TGTGCTAGCAGCCCACGGCCGCTGGAGGCGGGGGCCAACGTCCTGACTTTC.

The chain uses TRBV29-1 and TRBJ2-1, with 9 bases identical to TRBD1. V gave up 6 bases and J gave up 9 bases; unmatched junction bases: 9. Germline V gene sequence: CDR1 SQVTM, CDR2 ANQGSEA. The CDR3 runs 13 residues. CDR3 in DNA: TGCAGCGTCTTAGGACAGGGGTTTGCTGAGCAGTTCTTC. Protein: CSVLGQGFAEQFF.

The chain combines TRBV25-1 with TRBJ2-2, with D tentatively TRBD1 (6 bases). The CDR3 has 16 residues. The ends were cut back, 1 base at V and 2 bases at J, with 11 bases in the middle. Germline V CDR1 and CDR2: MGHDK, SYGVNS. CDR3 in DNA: TGTGCCAGCAGTGAATTTTCGGGACACAACACCGGGGAGCTGTTTTTT. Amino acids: CASSEFSGHNTGELFF.

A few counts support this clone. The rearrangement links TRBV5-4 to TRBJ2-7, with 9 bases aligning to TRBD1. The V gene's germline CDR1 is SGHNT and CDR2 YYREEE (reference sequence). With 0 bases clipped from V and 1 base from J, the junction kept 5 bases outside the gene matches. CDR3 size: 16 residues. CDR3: CASSLAGGQGSYEQYF. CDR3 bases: TGTGCCAGCAGCTTGGCCGGGGGACAGGGTTCCTACGAGCAGTACTTC.

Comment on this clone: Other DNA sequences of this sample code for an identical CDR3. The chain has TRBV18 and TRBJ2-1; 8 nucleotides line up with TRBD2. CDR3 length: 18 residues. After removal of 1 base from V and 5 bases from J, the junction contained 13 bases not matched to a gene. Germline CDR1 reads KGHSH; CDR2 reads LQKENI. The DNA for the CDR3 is TGTGCCAGCTCACCACAGGGAGCGACGGGAGGGCTCAACAATGAGCAGTTCTTC. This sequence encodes CASSPQGATGGLNNEQFF.

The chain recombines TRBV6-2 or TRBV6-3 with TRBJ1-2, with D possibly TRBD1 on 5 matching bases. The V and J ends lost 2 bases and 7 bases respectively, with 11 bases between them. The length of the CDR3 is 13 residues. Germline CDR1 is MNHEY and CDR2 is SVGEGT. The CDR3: CASSYPQGGGYTF. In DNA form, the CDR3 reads TGTGCCAGCAGTTACCCTCAGGGAGGTGGCTACACCTTC.

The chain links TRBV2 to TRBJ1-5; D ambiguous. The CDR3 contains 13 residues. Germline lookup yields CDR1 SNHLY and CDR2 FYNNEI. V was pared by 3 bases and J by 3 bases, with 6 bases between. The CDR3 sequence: CASSDRLNQPQHF. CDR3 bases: TGTGCCAGCAGTGACAGACTCAATCAGCCCCAGCATTTT.

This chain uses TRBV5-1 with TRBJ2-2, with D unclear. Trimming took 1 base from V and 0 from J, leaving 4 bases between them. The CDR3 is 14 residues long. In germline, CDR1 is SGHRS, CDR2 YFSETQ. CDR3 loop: CASSLNTNTGELFF. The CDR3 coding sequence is TGCGCCAGCAGCTTGAACACGAACACCGGGGAGCTGTTTTTT.

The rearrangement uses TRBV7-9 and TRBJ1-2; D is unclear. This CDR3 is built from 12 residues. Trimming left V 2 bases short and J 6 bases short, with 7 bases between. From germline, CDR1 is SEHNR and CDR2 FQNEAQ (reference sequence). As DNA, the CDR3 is TGTGCCAGCAGCTTAAGTGCGGATGGCTACACCTTC. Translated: CASSLSADGYTF.

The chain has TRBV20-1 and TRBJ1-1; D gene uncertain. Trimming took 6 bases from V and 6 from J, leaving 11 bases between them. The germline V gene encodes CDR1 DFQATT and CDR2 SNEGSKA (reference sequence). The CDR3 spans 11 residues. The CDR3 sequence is CSAGGIPEAFF. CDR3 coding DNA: TGCAGTGCGGGAGGGATTCCTGAAGCTTTCTTT.

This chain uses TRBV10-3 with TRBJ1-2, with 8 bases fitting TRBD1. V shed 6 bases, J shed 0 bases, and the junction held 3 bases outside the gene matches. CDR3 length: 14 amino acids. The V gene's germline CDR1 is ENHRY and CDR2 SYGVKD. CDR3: CAIRGTGPNYGYTF. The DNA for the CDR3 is TGTGCCATCAGGGGGACAGGACCTAACTATGGCTACACCTTC.

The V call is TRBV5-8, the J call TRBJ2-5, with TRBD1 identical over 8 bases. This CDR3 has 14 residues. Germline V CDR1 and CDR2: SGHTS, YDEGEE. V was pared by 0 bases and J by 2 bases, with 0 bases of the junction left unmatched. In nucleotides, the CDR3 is TGTGCCAGCAGCTTGGACAGGGGGCAAGAGACCCAGTACTTC. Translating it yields CASSLDRGQETQYF.

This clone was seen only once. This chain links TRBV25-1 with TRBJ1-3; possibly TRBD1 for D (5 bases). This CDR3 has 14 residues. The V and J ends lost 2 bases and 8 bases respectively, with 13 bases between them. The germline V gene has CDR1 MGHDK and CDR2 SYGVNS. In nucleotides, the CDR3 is TGTGCCAGCAGTGAACCCAGGGCGCGAGACACCATATATTTT. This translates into CASSEPRARDTIYF.

The CDR3 loop reads CASSLDSSGSSTDTQYF. DNA for the CDR3: TGTGCCAGCAGCTTAGACTCTAGCGGGAGCAGCACAGATACGCAGTATTTT. The chain is built from TRBV7-9 and TRBJ2-3; 10 bases align to TRBD2. The CDR3 contains 17 residues. Germline V CDR1 and CDR2: SEHNR, FQNEAQ (reference sequence). V gave up 1 base and J gave up 0 bases; unmatched junction bases: 4.

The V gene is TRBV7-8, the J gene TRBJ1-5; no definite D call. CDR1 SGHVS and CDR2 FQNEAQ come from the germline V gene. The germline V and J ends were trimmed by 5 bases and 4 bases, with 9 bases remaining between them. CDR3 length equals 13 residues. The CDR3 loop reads CASSRIVNQPQHF. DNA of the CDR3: TGTGCCAGCAGCCGCATAGTTAATCAGCCCCAGCATTTT.

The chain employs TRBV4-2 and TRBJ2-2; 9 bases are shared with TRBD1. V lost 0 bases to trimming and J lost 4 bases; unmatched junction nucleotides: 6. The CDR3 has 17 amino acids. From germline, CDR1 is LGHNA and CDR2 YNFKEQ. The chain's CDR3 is CASSQDFRTGVTGELFF. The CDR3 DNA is TGTGCCAGCAGCCAAGATTTCAGGACAGGGGTCACCGGGGAGCTGTTTTTT.

In nucleotides, the CDR3 is TGTGCCTGGAGTGTATCTGGGCTAAGTTCACCCCTCCACTTT. The encoded protein is CAWSVSGLSSPLHF. This rearrangement joins TRBV30 to TRBJ1-6; D is ambiguous. V lost 0 bases, J lost 9 bases, and 12 bases lay in between. Germline loops: CDR1 GTSNPN, CDR2 SVGIG (reference sequence). The CDR3 spans 14 residues.

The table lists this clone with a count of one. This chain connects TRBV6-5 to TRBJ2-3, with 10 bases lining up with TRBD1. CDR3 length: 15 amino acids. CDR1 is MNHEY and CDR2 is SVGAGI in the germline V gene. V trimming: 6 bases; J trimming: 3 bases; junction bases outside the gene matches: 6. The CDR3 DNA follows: TGTGCCAGCAGGCCCGGGACAGGGGTTACAGATACGCAGTATTTT. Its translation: CASRPGTGVTDTQYF.

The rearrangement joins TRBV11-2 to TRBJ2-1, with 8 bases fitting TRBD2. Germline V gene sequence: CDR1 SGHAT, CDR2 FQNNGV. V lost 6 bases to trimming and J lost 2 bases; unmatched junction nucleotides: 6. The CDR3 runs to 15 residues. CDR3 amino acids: CASRPAGVTYNEQFF. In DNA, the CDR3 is TGTGCCAGCAGGCCAGCGGGGGTAACCTACAATGAGCAGTTCTTC.

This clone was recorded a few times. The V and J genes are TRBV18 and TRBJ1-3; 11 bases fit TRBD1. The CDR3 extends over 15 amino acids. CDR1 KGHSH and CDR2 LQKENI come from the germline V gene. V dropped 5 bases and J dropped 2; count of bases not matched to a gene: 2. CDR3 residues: CASSTGQGAGNTIYF. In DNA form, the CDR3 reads TGTGCCAGCTCAACGGGACAGGGGGCTGGAAACACCATATATTTT.

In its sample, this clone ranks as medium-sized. The CDR3: CASRSRWPDTQYF. The CDR3 DNA follows: TGTGCCAGCAGATCCCGCTGGCCAGATACGCAGTATTTT. V usage is TRBV27 and J usage is TRBJ2-3; no reliable D call. CDR1 is MNHEY, CDR2 SMNVEV, per germline (reference sequence). The ends were cut back, 6 bases at V and 4 bases at J, with 11 bases in the middle. This CDR3 spans 13 amino acids.

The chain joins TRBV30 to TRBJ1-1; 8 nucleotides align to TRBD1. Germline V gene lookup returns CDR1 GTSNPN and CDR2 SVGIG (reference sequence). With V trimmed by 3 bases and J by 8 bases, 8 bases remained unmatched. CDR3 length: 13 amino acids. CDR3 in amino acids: CAWRGQVQKEAFF. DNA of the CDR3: TGTGCCTGGAGGGGACAGGTACAGAAGGAAGCTTTCTTT.

The CDR3, as DNA: TGTGCCAGCAGCTTAGGTCAGGGGGACGGAGATACGCAGTATTTT. Translating it yields CASSLGQGDGDTQYF. The chain couples TRBV7-9 to TRBJ2-3, with 7 bases fitting TRBD1. CDR3 length equals 15 residues. Germline-derived CDR1 and CDR2 are SEHNR and FQNEAQ (reference sequence). Germline trimming cut 1 base from V and 5 bases from J; bases unmatched to any gene: 6. The variable domain in full, completed from reference TRBV7-9 and TRBJ2-3, reads DTGVSQNPRHKITKRGQNVTFRCDPISEHNRLYWYRQTLGQGPEFLTYFQNEAQLEKSRLLSDRFSAERPKGSFSTLEIQRTEQGDSAMYLCASSLGQGDGDTQYFGPGTRLTVL.